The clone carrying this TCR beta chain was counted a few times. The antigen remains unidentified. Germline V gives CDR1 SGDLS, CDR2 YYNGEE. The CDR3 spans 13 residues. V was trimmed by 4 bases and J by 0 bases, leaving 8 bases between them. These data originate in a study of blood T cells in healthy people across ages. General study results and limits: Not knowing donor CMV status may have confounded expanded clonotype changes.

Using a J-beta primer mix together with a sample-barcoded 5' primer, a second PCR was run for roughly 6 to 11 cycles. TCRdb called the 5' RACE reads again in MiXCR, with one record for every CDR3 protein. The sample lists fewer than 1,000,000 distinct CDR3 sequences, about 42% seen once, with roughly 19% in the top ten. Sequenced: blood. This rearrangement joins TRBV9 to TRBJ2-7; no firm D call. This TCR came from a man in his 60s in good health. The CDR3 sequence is CASSPDDSYEQYF. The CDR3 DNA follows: TGTGCCAGCAGCCCAGACGACTCCTACGAGCAGTACTTC.